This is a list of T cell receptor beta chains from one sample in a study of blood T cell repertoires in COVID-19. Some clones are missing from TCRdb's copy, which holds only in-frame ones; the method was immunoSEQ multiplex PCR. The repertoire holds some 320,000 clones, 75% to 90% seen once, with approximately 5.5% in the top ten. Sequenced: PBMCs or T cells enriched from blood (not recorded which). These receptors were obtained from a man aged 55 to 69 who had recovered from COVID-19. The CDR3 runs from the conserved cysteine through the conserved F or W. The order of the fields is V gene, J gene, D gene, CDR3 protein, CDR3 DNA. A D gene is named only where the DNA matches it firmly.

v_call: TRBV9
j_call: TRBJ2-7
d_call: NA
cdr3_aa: CASSVAGVGYEQYF
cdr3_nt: TGTGCCAGCAGCGTAGCGGGAGTAGGTTACGAGCAGTACTTC

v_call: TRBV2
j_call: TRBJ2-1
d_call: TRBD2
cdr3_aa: CASKFASGSINNEQFF
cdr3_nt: TGTGCCAGCAAATTTGCTAGCGGGAGTATCAACAATGAGCAGTTCTTC

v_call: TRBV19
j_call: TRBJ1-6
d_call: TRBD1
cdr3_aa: CASSTSGQYSPLHF
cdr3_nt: TGTGCCAGTAGTACCTCGGGACAGTATTCACCCCTCCACTTT

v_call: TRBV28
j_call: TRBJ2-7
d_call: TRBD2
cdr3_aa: CASSPPEGLAGRWYF
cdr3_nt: TGTGCCAGCAGCCCACCTGAGGGACTAGCGGGCCGTTGGTACTTC

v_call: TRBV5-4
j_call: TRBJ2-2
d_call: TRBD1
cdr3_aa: CASSPWGQVNTGELFF
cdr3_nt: TGTGCCAGCAGCCCCTGGGGACAGGTTAACACCGGGGAGCTGTTTTTT

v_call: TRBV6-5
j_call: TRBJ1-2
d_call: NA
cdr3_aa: CASSYSKQGNYGYTF
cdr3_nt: TGTGCCAGCAGTTACTCGAAGCAGGGCAACTATGGCTACACCTTC

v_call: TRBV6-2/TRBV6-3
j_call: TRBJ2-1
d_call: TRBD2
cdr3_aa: CASSGTSGRAKNEQFF
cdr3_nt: TGTGCCAGCAGTGGGACTAGCGGGAGGGCCAAAAATGAGCAGTTCTTC

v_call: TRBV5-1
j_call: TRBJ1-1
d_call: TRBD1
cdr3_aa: CASSLLGQGGVNTEAFF
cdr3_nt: TGCGCCAGCAGCTTGTTGGGACAGGGCGGAGTGAACACTGAAGCTTTCTTT

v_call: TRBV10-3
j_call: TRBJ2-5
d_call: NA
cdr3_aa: CAISHQRYQETQYF
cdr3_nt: TGTGCCATCAGTCACCAGAGGTACCAAGAGACCCAGTACTTC

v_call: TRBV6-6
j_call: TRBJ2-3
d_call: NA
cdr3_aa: CASSPGGGAGDTQYF
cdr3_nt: TGTGCCAGCAGTCCCGGCGGGGGCGCAGGAGATACGCAGTATTTT

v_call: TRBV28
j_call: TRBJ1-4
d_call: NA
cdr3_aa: CASSRAGATNEKLFF
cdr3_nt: TGTGCCAGCAGTCGAGCCGGAGCAACTAATGAAAAACTGTTTTTT

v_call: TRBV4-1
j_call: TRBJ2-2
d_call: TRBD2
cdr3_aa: CASSQVFPTSGATNTGELFF
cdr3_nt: TGCGCCAGCAGCCAAGTTTTTCCCACTAGCGGAGCTACGAACACCGGGGAGCTGTTTTTT

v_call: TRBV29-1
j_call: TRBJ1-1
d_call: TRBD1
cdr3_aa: CSVVQGAAFF
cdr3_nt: TGCAGCGTTGTACAGGGGGCAGCTTTCTTT

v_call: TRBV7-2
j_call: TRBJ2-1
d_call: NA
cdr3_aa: CASTDEKGGDSYNEQFF
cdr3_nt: TGTGCCAGCACCGACGAAAAAGGGGGAGACTCCTACAATGAGCAGTTCTTC

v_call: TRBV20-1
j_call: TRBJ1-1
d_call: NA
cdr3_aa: CSARVNTEAFF
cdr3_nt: TGCAGTGCTCGGGTGAACACTGAAGCTTTCTTT

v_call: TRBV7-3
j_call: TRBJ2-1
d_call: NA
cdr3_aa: CASSLTISRGPNNEQFF
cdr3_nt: TGTGCCAGCAGCTTAACGATCTCCCGAGGGCCGAACAATGAGCAGTTCTTC

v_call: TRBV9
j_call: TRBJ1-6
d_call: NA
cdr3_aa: CASSVGAGDSPLHF
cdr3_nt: TGTGCCAGCAGCGTAGGAGCGGGGGATTCACCCCTCCACTTT

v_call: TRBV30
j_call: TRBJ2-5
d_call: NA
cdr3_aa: CAWSGLGETQYF
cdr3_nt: TGTGCCTGGAGTGGTCTAGGAGAGACCCAGTACTTC